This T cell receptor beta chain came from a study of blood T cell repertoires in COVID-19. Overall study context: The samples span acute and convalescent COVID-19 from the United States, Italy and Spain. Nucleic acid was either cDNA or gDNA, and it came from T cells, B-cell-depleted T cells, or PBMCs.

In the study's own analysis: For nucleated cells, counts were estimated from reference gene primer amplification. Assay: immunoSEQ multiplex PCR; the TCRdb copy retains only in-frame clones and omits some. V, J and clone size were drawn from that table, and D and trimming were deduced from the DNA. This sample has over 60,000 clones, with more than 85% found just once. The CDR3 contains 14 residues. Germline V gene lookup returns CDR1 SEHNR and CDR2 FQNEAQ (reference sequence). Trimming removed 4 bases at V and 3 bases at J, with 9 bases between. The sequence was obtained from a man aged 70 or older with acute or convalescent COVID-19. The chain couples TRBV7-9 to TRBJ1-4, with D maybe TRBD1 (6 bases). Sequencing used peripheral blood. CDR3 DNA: TGTGCCAGCAGCTCGGGACACCCTAATGAAAAACTGTTTTTT. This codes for CASSSGHPNEKLFF.